One and the same sample provided the 9 T cell receptor beta chains below, sequenced in a study of CD8 T cells in ankylosing spondylitis. The study's findings and limits: Ankylosing spondylitis blood appeared to be characterized by a TCR beta motif of several highly homologous variants.

The antigens for these receptors are not known. TCRdb re-called the 5' RACE reads with MiXCR, one entry per CDR3 protein. The table records more than 650,000 distinct CDR3 sequences, 12% of them present only once. Sequences were obtained from blood, either unsorted or a sorted T cell fraction (not recorded which). These receptors all come from a male donor with ankylosing spondylitis.

This clonotype has only a few counts. J is TRBJ2-1 and V is TRBV18, with 12 bases identical to TRBD2. The CDR3 consists of 16 residues. Germline-derived CDR1 and CDR2 are KGHSH and LQKENI. Trimming removed 2 bases from V and 6 bases from J; junction bases left unmatched: 5. The CDR3 nucleotides read TGTGCCAGCTCACCATCTAGGACTAGCGGGGTCAATGAGCAGTTCTTC. Residues: CASSPSRTSGVNEQFF.

V usage is TRBV5-6 and J usage is TRBJ1-2, with D unresolved. Germline V gene data show CDR1 as SGHDT and CDR2 as YYEEEE. With 1 base removed from V and 7 bases from J, the gap between germline ends came to 11 bases. CDR3 length: 13 amino acids. The CDR3 spells CASSLKGPGGYTF. The CDR3, as DNA: TGTGCCAGCAGCTTGAAGGGTCCGGGTGGCTACACCTTC.

This clonotype was seen repeatedly, ten times or more. V and J are TRBV6-2 or TRBV6-3 and TRBJ2-7, with 7 positions matching TRBD2. Germline lookup yields CDR1 MNHEY and CDR2 SVGEGT. Unmatched junction bases numbered 9, after V lost 4 bases and J lost 6 bases. The CDR3 covers 14 residues. As DNA, the CDR3 is TGTGCCAGCAGTTTTCCCTTCGGGGGGTCCGAGCAGTACTTC. It yields the protein CASSFPFGGSEQYF.

This clonotype was counted only a few times. The chain uses TRBV7-9 and TRBJ1-5; 12 bases align to TRBD1. Germline V gene data show CDR1 as SEHNR and CDR2 as FQNEAQ (reference sequence). V gave up 1 base and J gave up 12 bases; unmatched junction bases: 4. The CDR3 is 14 amino acids. For the CDR3, the DNA is TGTGCCAGCAGCTTAGACGGGACAGGGGGCCGCCAGCATTTT. Protein: CASSLDGTGGRQHF. Filled out from reference TRBV7-9 and TRBJ1-5, the complete variable domain reads DTGVSQNPRHKITKRGQNVTFRCDPISEHNRLYWYRQTLGQGPEFLTYFQNEAQLEKSRLLSDRFSAERPKGSFSTLEIQRTEQGDSAMYLCASSLDGTGGRQHFGDGTRLSIL.

This clonotype has more than one count but fewer than ten. The rearrangement joins TRBV20-1 to TRBJ2-3; D is ambiguous. V lost 1 base and J lost 9, with 11 bases in between. Looked up from germline, CDR1 is DFQATT and CDR2 is SNEGSKA (reference sequence). The CDR3 runs to 12 residues. As DNA, the CDR3 is TGCAGTGCTAGAGGGGAAACAGTGACGCAGTATTTT. Its protein product is CSARGETVTQYF.

This sequence joins TRBV20-1 and TRBJ1-4, with D tentatively TRBD1 (5 bases). Germline V gene sequence: CDR1 DFQATT, CDR2 SNEGSKA (reference sequence). Trimming shortened V by 3 bases and J by 3 bases, and 8 bases separated the two germline ends. The CDR3 loop spans 13 amino acids. CDR3 region: CSARGLANEKLFF. Written as DNA, the CDR3 is TGCAGTGCTAGGGGGCTAGCTAATGAAAAACTGTTTTTT.

The rearrangement uses TRBV29-1 and TRBJ2-2; 7 bases fit TRBD1. The trim removed 5 bases at V and 1 base at J, leaving 4 bases unmatched. The CDR3 extends over 14 amino acids. Germline CDR1 reads SQVTM; CDR2 reads ANQGSEA. CDR3 bases: TGCAGCGTTCACAGGGGCCTGAACACCGGGGAGCTGTTTTTT. Translation: CSVHRGLNTGELFF.

The rearrangement links TRBV3-1 to TRBJ2-7; 10 nucleotides match TRBD1. V shed 2 bases, J shed 2 bases, and the junction held 3 bases outside the gene matches. From germline, CDR1 is LGHDT and CDR2 YNNKEL (reference sequence). The CDR3 has 15 residues. The DNA of the CDR3 is TGTGCCAGCAGCCAACTCGACAGGGGGCCCTACGAGCAGTACTTC. Translated: CASSQLDRGPYEQYF.

This clonotype was detected ten times or more. This chain links TRBV5-1 with TRBJ2-2; D is possibly TRBD1 (6 bases). The germline CDR1 and CDR2 sequences are SGHRS and YFSETQ. Trimming shortened V by 1 base and J by 0 bases, and 7 bases separated the two germline ends. The CDR3 has 15 amino acids. CDR3 loop: CASSLRTANTGELFF. CDR3 sequence (DNA): TGCGCCAGCAGCTTGAGGACAGCGAACACCGGGGAGCTGTTTTTT.